This T cell receptor beta chain emerged from a study of yellow fever vaccine responses in identical twins. Study-wide results and caveats: The T cell response to vaccination in identical twins was reportedly partly convergent and partly personalized.

The CDR3 is 17 residues long. V was cut by 1 base and J by 0 bases, with 13 bases left in between. Looked up from germline, CDR1 is SGHAT and CDR2 is FQNNGV. TCRdb reanalysed the RT-PCR reads using MiXCR and keeps one entry per CDR3 protein. The repertoire includes about 19,000 distinct CDR3 sequences, around 72% of them detected once, and under 3% sits in the top ten. Of note for this clonotype: Its antigen is still unknown.

The sequence derives from a woman in her late teens or twenties who received the yellow fever vaccine. The chain has TRBV11-2 and TRBJ2-1; D is unclear. Sequencing used T cells from blood (PBMCs), unsorted or a sorted subset (not recorded which), obtained before or after yellow fever vaccination (not recorded which). The CDR3 loop is CASSLVGGPSSYNEQFF. In DNA form, the CDR3 reads TGTGCCAGCAGCTTAGTGGGCGGTCCCAGCTCCTACAATGAGCAGTTCTTC.